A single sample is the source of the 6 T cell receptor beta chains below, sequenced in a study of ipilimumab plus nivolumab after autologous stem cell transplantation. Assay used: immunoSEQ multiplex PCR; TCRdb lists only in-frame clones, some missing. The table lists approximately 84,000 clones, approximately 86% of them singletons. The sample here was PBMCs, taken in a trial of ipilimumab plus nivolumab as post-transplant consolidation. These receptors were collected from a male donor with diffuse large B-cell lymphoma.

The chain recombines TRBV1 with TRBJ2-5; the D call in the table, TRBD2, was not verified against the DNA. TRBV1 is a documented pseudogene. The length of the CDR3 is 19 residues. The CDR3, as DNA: TGCACCAGCAGCCAAGATCAACTAGCGGGGGGACTGTACCAAGAGACCCAGTACTTC. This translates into CTSSQDQLAGGLYQETQYF.

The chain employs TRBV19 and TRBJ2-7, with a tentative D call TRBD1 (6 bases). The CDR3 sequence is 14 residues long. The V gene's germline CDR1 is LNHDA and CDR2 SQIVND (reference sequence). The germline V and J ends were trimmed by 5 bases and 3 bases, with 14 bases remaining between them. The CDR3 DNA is TGTGCCAGTAGTGTCGACAGGACCAACTACGAGCAGTACTTC. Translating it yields CASSVDRTNYEQYF.

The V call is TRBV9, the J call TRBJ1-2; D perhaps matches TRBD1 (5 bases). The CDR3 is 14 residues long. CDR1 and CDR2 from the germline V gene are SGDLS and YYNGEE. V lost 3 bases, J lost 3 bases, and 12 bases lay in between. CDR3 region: CASSGASGYYGYTF. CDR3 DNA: TGTGCCAGCAGCGGGGCGTCAGGGTACTATGGCTACACCTTC.

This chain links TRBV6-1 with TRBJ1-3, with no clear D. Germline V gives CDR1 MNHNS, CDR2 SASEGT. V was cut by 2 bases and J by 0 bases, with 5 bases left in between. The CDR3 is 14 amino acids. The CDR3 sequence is CASSERSSGNTIYF. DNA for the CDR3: TGTGCCAGCAGTGAAAGGAGCTCTGGAAACACCATATATTTT.

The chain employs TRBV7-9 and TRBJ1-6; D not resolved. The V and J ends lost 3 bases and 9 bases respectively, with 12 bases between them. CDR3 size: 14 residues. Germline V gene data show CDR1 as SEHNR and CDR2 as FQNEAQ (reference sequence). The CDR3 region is CASSLAMETSPLHF. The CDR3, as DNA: TGTGCCAGCAGCTTGGCCATGGAAACTTCACCCCTCCACTTT.

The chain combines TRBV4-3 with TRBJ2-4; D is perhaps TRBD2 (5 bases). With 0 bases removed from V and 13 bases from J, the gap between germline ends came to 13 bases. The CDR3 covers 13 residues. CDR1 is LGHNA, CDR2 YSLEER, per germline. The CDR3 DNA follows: TGCGCCAGCAGCCAAGATCGGCGGACTCCGCAGTACTTC. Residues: CASSQDRRTPQYF.